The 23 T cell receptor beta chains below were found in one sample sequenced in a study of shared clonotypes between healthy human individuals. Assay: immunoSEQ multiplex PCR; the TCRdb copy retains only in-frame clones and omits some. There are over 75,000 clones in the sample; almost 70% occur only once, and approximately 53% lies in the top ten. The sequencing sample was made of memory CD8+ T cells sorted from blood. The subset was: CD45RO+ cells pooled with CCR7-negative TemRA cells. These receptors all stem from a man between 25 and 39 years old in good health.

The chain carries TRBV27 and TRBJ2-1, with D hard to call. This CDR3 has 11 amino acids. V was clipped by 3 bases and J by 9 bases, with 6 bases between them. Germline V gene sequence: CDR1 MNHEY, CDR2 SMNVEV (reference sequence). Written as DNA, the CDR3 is TGTGCCAGCAGTTTTCAGGCTGAGCAGTTCTTC. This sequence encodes CASSFQAEQFF.

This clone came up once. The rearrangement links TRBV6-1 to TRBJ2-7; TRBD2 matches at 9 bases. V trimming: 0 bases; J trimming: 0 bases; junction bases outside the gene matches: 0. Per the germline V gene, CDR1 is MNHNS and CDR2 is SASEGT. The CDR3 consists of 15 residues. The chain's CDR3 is CASSEASGSSYEQYF. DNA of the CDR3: TGTGCCAGCAGTGAAGCTAGCGGGAGCTCCTACGAGCAGTACTTC.

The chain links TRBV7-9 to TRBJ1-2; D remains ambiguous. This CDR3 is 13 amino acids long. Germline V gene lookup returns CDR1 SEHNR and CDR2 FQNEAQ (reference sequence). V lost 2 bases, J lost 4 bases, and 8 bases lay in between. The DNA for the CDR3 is TGTGCCAGCAGCTTAAACAGCCTCTATGGCTACACCTTC. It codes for CASSLNSLYGYTF.

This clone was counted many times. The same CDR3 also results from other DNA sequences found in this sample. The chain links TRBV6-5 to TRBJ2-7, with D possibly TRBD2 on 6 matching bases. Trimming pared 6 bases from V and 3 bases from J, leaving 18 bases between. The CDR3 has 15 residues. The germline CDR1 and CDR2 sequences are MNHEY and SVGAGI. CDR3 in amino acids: CASSRLENPFYEQYF. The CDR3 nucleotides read TGTGCCAGCAGCCGACTAGAAAACCCATTCTACGAGCAGTACTTC.

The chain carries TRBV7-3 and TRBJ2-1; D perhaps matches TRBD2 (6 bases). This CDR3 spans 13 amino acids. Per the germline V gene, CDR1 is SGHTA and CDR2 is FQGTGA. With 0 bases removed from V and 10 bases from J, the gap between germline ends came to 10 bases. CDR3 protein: CASSLTGAGEQFF. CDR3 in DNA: TGTGCCAGCAGCTTAACTGGGGCGGGGGAGCAGTTCTTC.

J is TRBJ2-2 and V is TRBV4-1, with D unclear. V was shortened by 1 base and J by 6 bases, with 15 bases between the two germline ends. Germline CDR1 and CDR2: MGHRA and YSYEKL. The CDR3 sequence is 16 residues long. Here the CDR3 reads CASSQVLGGDSGELFF. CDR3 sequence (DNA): TGCGCCAGCAGCCAAGTCCTAGGTGGTGATTCCGGGGAGCTGTTTTTT.

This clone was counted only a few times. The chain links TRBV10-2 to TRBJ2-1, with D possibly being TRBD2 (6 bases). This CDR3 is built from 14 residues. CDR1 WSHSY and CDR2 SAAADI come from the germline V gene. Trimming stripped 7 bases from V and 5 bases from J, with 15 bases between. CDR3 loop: CASIDGGFHNEQFF. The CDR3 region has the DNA TGCGCCAGCATAGATGGGGGGTTCCACAATGAGCAGTTCTTC.

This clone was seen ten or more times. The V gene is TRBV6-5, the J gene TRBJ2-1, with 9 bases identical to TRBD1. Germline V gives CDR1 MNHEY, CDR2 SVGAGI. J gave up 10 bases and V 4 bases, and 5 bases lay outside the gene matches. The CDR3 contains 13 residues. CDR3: CASSLDRGGEQFF. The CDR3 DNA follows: TGTGCCAGCAGTTTGGACAGGGGTGGAGAGCAGTTCTTC.

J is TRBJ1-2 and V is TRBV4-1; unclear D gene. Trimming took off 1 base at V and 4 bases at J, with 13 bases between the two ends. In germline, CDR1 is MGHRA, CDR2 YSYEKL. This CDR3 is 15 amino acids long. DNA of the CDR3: TGCGCCAGCAGCCAAGTGTTTCTACCCATCTATGGCTACACCTTC. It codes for CASSQVFLPIYGYTF.

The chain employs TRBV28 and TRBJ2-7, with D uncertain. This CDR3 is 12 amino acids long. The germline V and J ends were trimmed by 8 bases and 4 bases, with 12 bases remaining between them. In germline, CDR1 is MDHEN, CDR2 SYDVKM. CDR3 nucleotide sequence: TGTGCCAGCGCTCGCGAGAGATACGAGCAGTACTTC. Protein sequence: CASARERYEQYF.

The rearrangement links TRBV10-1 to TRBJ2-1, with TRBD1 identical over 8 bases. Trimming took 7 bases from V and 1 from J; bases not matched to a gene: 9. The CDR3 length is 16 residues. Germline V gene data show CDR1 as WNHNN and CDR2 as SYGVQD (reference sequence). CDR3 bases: TGCGCCAGCACCCCCCCCAGGGGGCAGTCCTACAATGAGCAGTTCTTC. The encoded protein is CASTPPRGQSYNEQFF.

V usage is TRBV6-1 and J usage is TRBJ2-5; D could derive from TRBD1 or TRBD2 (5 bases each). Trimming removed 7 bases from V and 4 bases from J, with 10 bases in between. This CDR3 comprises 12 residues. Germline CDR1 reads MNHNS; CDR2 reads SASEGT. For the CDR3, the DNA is TGTGCCAGCAATGAGGGGTCAGAGACCCAGTACTTC. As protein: CASNEGSETQYF.

The DNA for the CDR3 is TGTGCCAGCAGTTACTTTCAGGGTTCTGAAAAACTGTTTTTT. It translates to CASSYFQGSEKLFF. The rearrangement joins TRBV6-5 to TRBJ1-4, with D perhaps TRBD1 (5 bases). The CDR3 sequence is 14 residues long. CDR1 MNHEY and CDR2 SVGAGI come from the germline V gene. V lost 1 base to trimming and J lost 7 bases, with 10 bases between them.

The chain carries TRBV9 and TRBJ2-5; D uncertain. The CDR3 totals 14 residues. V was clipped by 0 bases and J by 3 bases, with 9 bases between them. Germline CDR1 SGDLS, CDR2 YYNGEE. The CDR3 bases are TGTGCCAGCAGCGTAGATCCGCTTGAAGAGACCCAGTACTTC. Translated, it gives CASSVDPLEETQYF.

The CDR3 coding sequence is TGTGCCAGCAGCTCCCAGATGGGGGGTGGAAACACCATATATTTT. Its protein is CASSSQMGGGNTIYF. The chain uses TRBV7-2 and TRBJ1-3; D possibly corresponds to TRBD1 (5 bases). The CDR3 loop spans 15 amino acids. Germline CDR1 is SGHTA and CDR2 is FQGNSA. V was shortened by 4 bases and J by 3 bases, with 13 bases between the two germline ends.

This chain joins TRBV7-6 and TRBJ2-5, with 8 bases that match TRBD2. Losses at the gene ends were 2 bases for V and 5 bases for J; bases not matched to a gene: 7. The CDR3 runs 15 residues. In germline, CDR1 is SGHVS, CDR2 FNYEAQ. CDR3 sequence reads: CASSLPGLVGETQYF. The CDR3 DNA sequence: TGTGCCAGCAGCTTACCGGGACTAGTTGGGGAGACCCAGTACTTC. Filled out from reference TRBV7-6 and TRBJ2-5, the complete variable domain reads GAGVSQSPRYKVTKRGQDVALRCDPISGHVSLYWYRQALGQGPEFLTYFNYEAQQDKSGLPNDRFSAERPEGSISTLTIQRTEQRDSAMYRCASSLPGLVGETQYFGPGTRLLVL.

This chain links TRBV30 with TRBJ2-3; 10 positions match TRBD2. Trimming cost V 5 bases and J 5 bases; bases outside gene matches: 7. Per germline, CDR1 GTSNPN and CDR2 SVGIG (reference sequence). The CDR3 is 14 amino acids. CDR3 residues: CAWALAGVIDTQYF. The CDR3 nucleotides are TGTGCCTGGGCTCTAGCGGGAGTTATAGATACGCAGTATTTT. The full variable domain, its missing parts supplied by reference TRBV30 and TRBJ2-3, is SQTIHQWPATLVQPVGSPLSLECTVEGTSNPNLYWYRQAAGRGLQLLFYSVGIGQISSEVPQNLSASRPQDRQFILSSKKLLLSDSGFYLCAWALAGVIDTQYFGPGTRLTVL.

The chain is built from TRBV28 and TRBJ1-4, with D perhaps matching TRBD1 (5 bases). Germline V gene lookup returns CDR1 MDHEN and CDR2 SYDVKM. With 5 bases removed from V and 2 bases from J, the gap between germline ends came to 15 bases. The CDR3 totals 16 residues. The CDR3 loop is CASSPPPGRTNEKLFF. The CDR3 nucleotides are TGTGCCAGCAGTCCACCCCCGGGGCGTACTAATGAAAAACTGTTTTTT.

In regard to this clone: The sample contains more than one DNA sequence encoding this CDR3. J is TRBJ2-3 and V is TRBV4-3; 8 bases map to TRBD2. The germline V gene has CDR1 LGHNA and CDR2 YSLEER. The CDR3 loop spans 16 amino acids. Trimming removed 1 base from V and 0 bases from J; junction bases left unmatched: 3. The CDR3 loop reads CASSQAPSGSTDTQYF. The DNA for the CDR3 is TGCGCCAGCAGCCAAGCCCCTAGCGGGAGCACAGATACGCAGTATTTT.

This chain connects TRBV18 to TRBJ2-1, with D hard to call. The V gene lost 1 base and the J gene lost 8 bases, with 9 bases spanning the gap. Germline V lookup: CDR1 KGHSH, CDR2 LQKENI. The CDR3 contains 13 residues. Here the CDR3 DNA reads TGTGCCAGCTCACCACGGGTAGACGATGAGCAGTTCTTC. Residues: CASSPRVDDEQFF.

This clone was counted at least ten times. In DNA, the CDR3 is TGTGCCAGCAGAAGCGGAAGCTCCTACAATGAGCAGTTCTTC. Its protein is CASRSGSSYNEQFF. This rearrangement joins TRBV28 to TRBJ2-1, with D perhaps matching TRBD2 (5 bases). The CDR3 is made up of 14 amino acids. Deletions cut 6 bases from V and 0 bases from J, with 9 bases between. CDR1 MDHEN and CDR2 SYDVKM come from the germline V gene. Variable domain in full (rest from reference TRBV28 and TRBJ2-1): DVKVTQSSRYLVKRTGEKVFLECVQDMDHENMFWYRQDPGLGLRLIYFSYDVKMKEKGDIPEGYSVSREKKERFSLILESASTNQTSMYLCASRSGSSYNEQFFGPGTRLTVL.

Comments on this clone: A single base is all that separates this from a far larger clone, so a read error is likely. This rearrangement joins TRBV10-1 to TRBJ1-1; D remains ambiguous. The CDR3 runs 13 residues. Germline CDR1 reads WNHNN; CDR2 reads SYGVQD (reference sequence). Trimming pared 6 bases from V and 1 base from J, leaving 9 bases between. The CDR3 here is CASSPQRNTEAFF. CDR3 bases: TGCGCCAGCAGCCCCCAACGGAACACTGAAGCTTTCTTT.

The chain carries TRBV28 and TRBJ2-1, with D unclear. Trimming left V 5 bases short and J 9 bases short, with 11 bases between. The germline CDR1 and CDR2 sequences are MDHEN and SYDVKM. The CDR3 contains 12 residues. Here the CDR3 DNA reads TGTGCCAGCAGTGATCCCCCCATTGAGCAGTTCTTC. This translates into CASSDPPIEQFF.